The 20 T cell receptor beta chains in this list originate from one sample, sequenced in a study of low-dose radiotherapy and immunotherapy resistance in tumors. Time point here: after trial treatment. Described treatment: LDRT plus nivolumab, ipilimumab, low-dose cyclophosphamide and aspirin (RACIN trial). It was with a constant-region primer and a V-primer adapter that TCRs were amplified over around 20 PCR cycles. Each CDR3 protein gets one entry after TCRdb re-called the reads with MiXCR. Found here are 50,000 or so distinct CDR3 sequences, roughly a third of them singletons; the top ten hold over 7%. The sequences come from PBMCs, collected after low-dose radiotherapy plus immunotherapy. All receptors derive from a male donor with rectosigmoid adenocarcinoma.

This clonotype was seen ten or more times. This chain uses TRBV19 with TRBJ1-5, with D possibly matching TRBD1 (5 bases). V was trimmed by 8 bases and J by 4 bases, leaving 12 bases between them. Germline CDR1 is LNHDA and CDR2 is SQIVND (reference sequence). This CDR3 is 13 amino acids long. CDR3 in DNA: TGTGCCAGTGGGACGGTGGGGAATCAGCCCCAGCATTTT. It translates to CASGTVGNQPQHF.

This sequence joins TRBV5-1 and TRBJ2-2; TRBD2 aligns across 14 bases. The germline CDR1 and CDR2 sequences are SGHRS and YFSETQ. CDR3 size: 18 residues. V lost 4 bases, J lost 0 bases, and 5 bases stayed unmatched. CDR3 sequence: CASSTRTSGGSNTGELFF. The CDR3 DNA is TGCGCCAGCAGCACAAGGACTAGCGGGGGGTCGAACACCGGGGAGCTGTTTTTT.

This clonotype was counted many times. V usage is TRBV6-2 or TRBV6-3 and J usage is TRBJ2-7; 7 nucleotides align to TRBD1. V trimming: 8 bases; J trimming: 2 bases; junction bases outside the gene matches: 15. The length of the CDR3 is 16 residues. Per the germline V gene, CDR1 is MNHEY and CDR2 is SVGEGT. CDR3 region: CASGISDRDGAYEQYF. Here the CDR3 DNA reads TGTGCCAGCGGGATATCCGACAGGGATGGGGCCTACGAGCAGTACTTC.

DNA for the CDR3: TGTGCCAGCAGTACTCGGACGTTAGTGGGCACAGATACGCAGTATTTT. Protein: CASSTRTLVGTDTQYF. V is TRBV6-5 and J is TRBJ2-3, with unresolved D. The CDR3 is 16 amino acids. Trimming removed 5 bases from V and 1 base from J, with 16 bases in between. The germline CDR1 and CDR2 sequences are MNHEY and SVGAGI.

In its sample, this clonotype was seen once. The chain combines TRBV5-6 with TRBJ2-3, with a weak D call TRBD1 (6 bases). The CDR3 has 13 amino acids. The V end lost 4 bases, the J end lost 1 base, and 7 bases lay between the germline ends. The germline V gene has CDR1 SGHDT and CDR2 YYEEEE. The CDR3: CASSNRGTDTQYF. As DNA, the CDR3 is TGTGCCAGCAGCAACAGGGGCACAGATACGCAGTATTTT.

This clonotype was detected ten times or more. V usage is TRBV7-2 and J usage is TRBJ1-1; perhaps TRBD1 as D (6 bases). Germline V gene lookup returns CDR1 SGHTA and CDR2 FQGNSA. V lost 5 bases to trimming and J lost 1 base, with 17 bases between them. The CDR3 covers 16 residues. The CDR3 DNA sequence: TGTGCCAGCAGCGCCAGACAGGTAACCACGAACACTGAAGCTTTCTTT. This translates into CASSARQVTTNTEAFF.

As for this clonotype: A read error is likely here: a far larger clone is one base away. The final CDR3 position lacks the conserved phenylalanine or tryptophan, pointing to a likely read error. The V and J genes are TRBV6-5 and TRBJ1-5; no reliable D call. V dropped 5 bases and J dropped 9 bases, with 14 bases sitting between them. Germline V gives CDR1 MNHEY, CDR2 SVGAGI. The CDR3 runs to 13 residues. The CDR3 loop is CASSQTVDRPQHL. CDR3 bases: TGTGCCAGCAGTCAGACTGTAGATCGGCCCCAGCATCTT.

This clonotype was seen many times. CDR3 residues: CASSETGENTGELFF. The CDR3 bases are TGTGCCAGCAGTGAAACAGGGGAGAACACCGGGGAGCTGTTTTTT. V gene TRBV6-4 combines with J gene TRBJ2-2, with 7 bases that match TRBD1. CDR1 and CDR2 (germline): MRHNA, SNTAGT. V lost 3 bases and J lost 1; bases outside the gene matches: 2. This CDR3 region has 15 residues.

This clonotype was counted at least ten times. This chain uses TRBV28 with TRBJ2-7; the D gene is possibly TRBD1 (6 bases). Trimming pared 6 bases from V and 3 bases from J, leaving 15 bases between. The germline gives CDR1 MDHEN, CDR2 SYDVKM. The CDR3 consists of 14 residues. For the CDR3, the DNA is TGTGCCAGCAGCCATTACAGGGACGTCTACGAGCAGTACTTC. Translation: CASSHYRDVYEQYF.

With respect to this clonotype: This is likely an artifact of a read error, given a far larger clone one base away. The gene calls are TRBV28 and TRBJ2-1; D possibly corresponds to TRBD2 (8 bases). Trimming took off 6 bases at V and 13 bases at J, with 22 bases between the two ends. The germline V gene encodes CDR1 MDHEN and CDR2 SYDVKM. The CDR3 contains 14 residues. The CDR3 sequence: CASSRGTAGETQFF. In nucleotides, the CDR3 is TGTGCCAGCAGCCGAGGGACAGCGGGAGAGACCCAGTTCTTC.

About this clonotype itself: A read error may explain this, as a much larger clone is one base away. This sequence joins TRBV9 and TRBJ2-1, with D possibly being TRBD2 (7 bases). The CDR3 totals 16 residues. Germline V lookup: CDR1 SGDLS, CDR2 YYNGEE. CDR3 bases: TGTGCCAGCAGCGTAGCTACCGGGGGGCGAGGGGATGAGGAGTTCTTC. This codes for CASSVATGGRGDEEFF. The full variable domain, with the rest looked up from reference TRBV9 and TRBJ2-1, is DSGVTQTPKHLITATGQRVTLRCSPRSGDLSVYWYQQSLDQGLQFLIQYYNGEERAKGNILERFSAQQFPDLHSELNLSSLELGDSALYFCASSVATGGRGDEEFFGPGTRLTVL.

The chain uses TRBV4-1 and TRBJ2-3, with no clear D. This CDR3 contains 14 residues. The V end lost 0 bases, the J end lost 3 bases, and 7 bases lay between the germline ends. Germline V CDR1 and CDR2: MGHRA, YSYEKL. CDR3 nucleotides: TGCGCCAGCAGCCAAGAAACGGCGACAGATACGCAGTATTTT. It yields the protein CASSQETATDTQYF.

This clonotype was seen only a few times. The V and J genes are TRBV19 and TRBJ2-4, with 8 positions matching TRBD1. This CDR3 comprises 16 residues. J lost 3 bases, V lost 8 bases, and 12 bases had no gene match. Germline values: CDR1 LNHDA, CDR2 SQIVND (reference sequence). The CDR3 DNA reads TGTGCCAGTGGAATACAGGGGGGAATGGACAAAAACATTCAGTACTTC. Its translation: CASGIQGGMDKNIQYF. Using reference TRBV19 and TRBJ2-4 for the parts outside the CDR3, the full variable domain is DGGITQSPKYLFRKEGQNVTLSCEQNLNHDAMYWYRQDPGQGLRLIYYSQIVNDFQKGDIAEGYSVSREKKESFPLTVTSAQKNPTAFYLCASGIQGGMDKNIQYFGAGTRLSVL.

The chain joins TRBV6-2 or TRBV6-3 to TRBJ1-1; 8 positions agree with TRBD1. V lost 8 bases and J lost 4; bases outside the gene matches: 0. Germline CDR1 reads MNHEY; CDR2 reads SVGEGT. CDR3 length: 11 amino acids. The CDR3 region is CASGQGTEAFF. The CDR3 DNA reads TGTGCCAGCGGACAGGGCACTGAAGCTTTCTTT.

At least ten counts were recorded for this clonotype. V and J are TRBV18 and TRBJ1-6; D is unresolved. V was pared by 1 base and J by 8 bases, with 6 bases between. The CDR3 loop spans 13 amino acids. The germline gives CDR1 KGHSH, CDR2 LQKENI. CDR3 DNA: TGTGCCAGCTCACCACAGGAGGATTCACCCCTCCACTTT. Its protein product is CASSPQEDSPLHF.

CDR3 protein: CAWTVGRTTGELFF. DNA of the CDR3: TGTGCCTGGACTGTGGGCAGGACGACCGGGGAGCTGTTTTTT. The V gene is TRBV30, the J gene TRBJ2-2; D not resolved. Germline CDR1 GTSNPN, CDR2 SVGIG (reference sequence). The length of the CDR3 is 14 residues. The ends were cut back, 4 bases at V and 5 bases at J, with 14 bases in the middle.

This clonotype was detected ten times or more. V gene TRBV28 combines with J gene TRBJ1-2; D may be TRBD1 (5 bases). Germline CDR1 and CDR2: MDHEN and SYDVKM. With 3 bases removed from V and 14 bases from J, the gap between germline ends came to 19 bases. The CDR3 runs 13 residues. CDR3 sequence reads: CASSFGGDLAGTF. CDR3 bases: TGTGCCAGCAGTTTCGGGGGGGACCTGGCGGGGACCTTC.

This clonotype was seen at least ten times. The chain carries TRBV18 and TRBJ1-5; possible D gene TRBD1, 5 bases. The V and J ends lost 6 bases and 2 bases respectively, with 17 bases between them. CDR1 is KGHSH and CDR2 is LQKENI in the germline V gene. The CDR3 totals 16 residues. The CDR3 here is CASSTGAGYGNQPQHF. The CDR3 region has the DNA TGTGCCAGCTCCACCGGTGCAGGGTATGGCAATCAGCCCCAGCATTTT. Drawing the rest from reference TRBV18 and TRBJ1-5, the complete variable domain is NAGVMQNPRHLVRRRGQEARLRCSPMKGHSHVYWYRQLPEEGLKFMVYLQKENIIDESGMPKERFSAEFPKEGPSILRIQQVVRGDSAAYFCASSTGAGYGNQPQHFGDGTRLSIL.

Ten or more counts support this clonotype. V gene TRBV19 combines with J gene TRBJ1-2; TRBD1 matches 7 bases. Germline CDR1 LNHDA, CDR2 SQIVND (reference sequence). With 2 bases clipped from V and 3 bases from J, the junction kept 6 bases outside the gene matches. The CDR3 is 15 residues long. The CDR3 region is CASSITTGSHYGYTF. CDR3 nucleotides: TGTGCCAGTAGTATAACGACAGGGTCGCACTATGGCTACACCTTC.

This clonotype showed up many times. This sequence joins TRBV7-2 and TRBJ2-7, with D possibly being TRBD1 (6 bases). Trimming cost V 3 bases and J 3 bases, with 9 bases left between them. There are 13 residues in the CDR3. Germline V lookup: CDR1 SGHTA, CDR2 FQGNSA. CDR3 sequence reads: CASSLTGNYEQYF. The CDR3 coding sequence is TGTGCCAGCAGCTTGACAGGTAACTACGAGCAGTACTTC.